This T cell receptor beta chain stems from a study of cytomegalovirus exposure and HLA in healthy donors. Study-wide results and caveats: TCR beta V- and J-gene trimming was later associated with a missense DCLRE1C variant.

For this clone: The antigen remains unidentified.

Deletions cut 5 bases from V and 6 bases from J, with 22 bases between. Germline CDR1 is LNHNV and CDR2 is YYDKDF (reference sequence). The CDR3 length is 16 residues. The study ran its PCR with 60 Vbeta and 13 Jbeta primers. Generated by immunoSEQ multiplex PCR, the TCRdb table keeps only in-frame clones and is missing some. The table has 220,000 or so clones, almost 80% seen once. Sample: PBMCs. The chain uses TRBV15 and TRBJ1-1; no clear D. This receptor was identified in a male donor in good health and CMV-seronegative. The CDR3 nucleotides read TGTGCCACCAGCGGTAGTTCACGGGTCGTTGGCGCTGAAGCTTTCTTT. Protein: CATSGSSRVVGAEAFF. Complete variable domain (other parts from reference TRBV15 and TRBJ1-1): DAMVIQNPRYQVTQFGKPVTLSCSQTLNHNVMYWYQQKSSQAPKLLFHYYDKDFNNEADTPDNFQSRRPNTSFCFLDIRSPGLGDTAMYLCATSGSSRVVGAEAFFGQGTRLTVV.